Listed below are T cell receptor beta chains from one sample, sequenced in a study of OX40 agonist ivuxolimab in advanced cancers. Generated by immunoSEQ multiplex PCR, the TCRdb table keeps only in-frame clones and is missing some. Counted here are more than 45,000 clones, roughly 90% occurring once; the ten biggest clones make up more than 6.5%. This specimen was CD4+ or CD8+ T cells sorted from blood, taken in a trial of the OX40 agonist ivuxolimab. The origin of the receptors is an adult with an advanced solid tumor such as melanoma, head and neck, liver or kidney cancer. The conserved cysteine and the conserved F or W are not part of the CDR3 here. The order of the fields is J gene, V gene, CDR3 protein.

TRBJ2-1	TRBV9	ASSVRAVGARLNEQF
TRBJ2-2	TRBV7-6	ASRKGSGNTGELF
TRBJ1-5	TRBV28	ASSWGSNQPQH
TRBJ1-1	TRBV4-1	ASSPILREPEAF
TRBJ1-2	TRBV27	ASSNPGTGYGYT
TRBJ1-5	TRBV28	ASSLGGRNQPQH
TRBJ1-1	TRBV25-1	ASAPTGFNTEAF
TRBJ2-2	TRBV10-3	ASRLSITGELF
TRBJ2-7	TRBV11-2	ASSLPGLAGFYEQY
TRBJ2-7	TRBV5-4	ASSPAGGVYYEQY
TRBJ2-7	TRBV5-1	ASSLGTSGTYEQY
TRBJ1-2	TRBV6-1	ASSEGRPNYGYT
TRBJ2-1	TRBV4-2	ASSQDFSSYNEQF
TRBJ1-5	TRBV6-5	ASRPGQGWRQPQH
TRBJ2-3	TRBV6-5	ASSNGGTDTQY
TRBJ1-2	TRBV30	AWSEQGAGGYT
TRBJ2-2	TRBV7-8	ASSWNTGELF
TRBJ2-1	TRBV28	ASEGTGASYNEQF
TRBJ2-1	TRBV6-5	ASSYVGTSGGNEQF
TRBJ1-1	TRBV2	ASSYDRAVEAF
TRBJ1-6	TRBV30	AWSVGTAQYNSPLH
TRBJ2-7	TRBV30	AWTQETHEQY
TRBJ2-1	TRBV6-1	ASSAGQGGGEQF
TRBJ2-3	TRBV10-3	AIIARATGQGFTDTQY
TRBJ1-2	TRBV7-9	ASSISGTTNYGYT
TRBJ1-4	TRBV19	ASTHRQDNEKLF
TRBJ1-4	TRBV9	ASSALDGTNEKLF
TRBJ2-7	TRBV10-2	ASSPNGYEQY
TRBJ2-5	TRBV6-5	ASRGTGLQETQY
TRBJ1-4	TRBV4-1	ASSHVVGARPEKLF
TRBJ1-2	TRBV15	ATSRELDSTRAGYT
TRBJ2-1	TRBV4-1	ASSQGLINEQF
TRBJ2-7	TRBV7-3	ASSRGLAGDYEQY
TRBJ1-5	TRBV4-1	ASSRQEDSDQPQH
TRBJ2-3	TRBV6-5	ASSRGRTSTDTQY